The source of this TCR beta chain is a study of shared clonotypes between healthy human individuals. Study results and caveats: Generally, naive subsets (rather than memory subsets) showed larger estimated richness. Collection of samples was limited to blood; tissue repertoires likely differ.

CDR1 is SGHRS, CDR2 YFSETQ, per germline. The CDR3 loop spans 13 amino acids. Trimming cost V 4 bases and J 2 bases, with 9 bases left between them. This clone came up a few times. Its target is unknown. The assay was immunoSEQ multiplex PCR, and TCRdb's table has in-frame clones only and misses some. In the table there are 2,500,000 or so clones, under 95% of which are singletons. Source material: naive CD4+ T cells from PBMCs. Noted subset: CD45RA+ positively selected. This chain links TRBV5-1 with TRBJ1-2; D uncertain. The TCR originated in a man aged 18 to 30 in good health. Some clones in this sample may be carry-over from other donors' samples. The CDR3 region has the DNA TGCGCCAGCAGCCCTGCAGCAAACTATGGCTACACCTTC. This sequence encodes CASSPAANYGYTF.